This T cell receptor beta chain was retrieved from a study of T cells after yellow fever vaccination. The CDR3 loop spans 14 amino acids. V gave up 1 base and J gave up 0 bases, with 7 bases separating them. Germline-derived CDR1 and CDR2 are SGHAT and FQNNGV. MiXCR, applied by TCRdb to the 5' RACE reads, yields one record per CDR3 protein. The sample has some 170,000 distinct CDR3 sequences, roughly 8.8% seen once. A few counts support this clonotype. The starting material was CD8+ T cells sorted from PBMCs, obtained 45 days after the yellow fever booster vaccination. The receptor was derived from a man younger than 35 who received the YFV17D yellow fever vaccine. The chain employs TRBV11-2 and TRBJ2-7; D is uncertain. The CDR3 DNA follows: TGTGCCAGCAGCTTAGGGTTCCTCTCCTACGAGCAGTACGTC. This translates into CASSLGFLSYEQYV.